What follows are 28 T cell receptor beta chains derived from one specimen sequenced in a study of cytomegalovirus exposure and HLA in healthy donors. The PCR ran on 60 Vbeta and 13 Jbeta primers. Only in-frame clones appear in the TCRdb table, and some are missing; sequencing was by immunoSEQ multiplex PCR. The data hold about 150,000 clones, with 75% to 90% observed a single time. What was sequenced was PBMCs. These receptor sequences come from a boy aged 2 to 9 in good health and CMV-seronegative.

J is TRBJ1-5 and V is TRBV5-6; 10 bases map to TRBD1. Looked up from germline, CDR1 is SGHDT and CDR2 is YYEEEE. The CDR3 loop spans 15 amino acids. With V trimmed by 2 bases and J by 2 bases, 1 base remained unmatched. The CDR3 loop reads CASSFGTGGNQPQHF. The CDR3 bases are TGTGCCAGCAGCTTTGGGACAGGGGGCAATCAGCCCCAGCATTTT.

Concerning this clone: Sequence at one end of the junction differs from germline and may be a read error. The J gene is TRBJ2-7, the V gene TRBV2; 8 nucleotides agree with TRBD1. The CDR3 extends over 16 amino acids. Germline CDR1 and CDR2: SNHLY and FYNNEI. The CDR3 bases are TGTGCCAGCAACCCCCGGGCCGGGACAGGCTCCCACGAGCAGTACTTC. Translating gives CASNPRAGTGSHEQYF.

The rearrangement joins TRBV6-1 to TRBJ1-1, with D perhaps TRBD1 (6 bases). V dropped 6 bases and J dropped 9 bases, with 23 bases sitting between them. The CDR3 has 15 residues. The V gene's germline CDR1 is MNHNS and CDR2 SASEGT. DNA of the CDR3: TGTGCCAGCAGGGAACTCACACCAGGGGCCCTGAAAGCTTTCTTT. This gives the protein CASRELTPGALKAFF.

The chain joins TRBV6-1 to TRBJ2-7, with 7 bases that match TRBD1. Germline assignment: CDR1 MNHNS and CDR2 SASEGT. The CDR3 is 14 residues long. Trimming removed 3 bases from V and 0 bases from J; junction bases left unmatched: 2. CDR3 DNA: TGTGCCAGCAGTGAGACAGGGTACTCCTACGAGCAGTACGTC. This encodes CASSETGYSYEQYV.

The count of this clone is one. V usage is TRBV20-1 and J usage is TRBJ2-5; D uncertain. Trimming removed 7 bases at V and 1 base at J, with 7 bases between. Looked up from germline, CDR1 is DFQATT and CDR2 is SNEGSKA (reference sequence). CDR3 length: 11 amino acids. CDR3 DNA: TGCAGTGGACACACCCAAGAGACCCAGTACTTC. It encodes CSGHTQETQYF.

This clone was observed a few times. For the CDR3, the DNA is TGTGCCAGCAGCCGCCAACAGGGGACTGAAGCTTTCTTT. Amino acids: CASSRQQGTEAFF. V and J are TRBV7-9 and TRBJ1-1; 7 bases are a match to TRBD1. Per germline, CDR1 SEHNR and CDR2 FQNEAQ (reference sequence). The length of the CDR3 is 13 residues. V gave up 5 bases and J gave up 5 bases; unmatched junction bases: 5.

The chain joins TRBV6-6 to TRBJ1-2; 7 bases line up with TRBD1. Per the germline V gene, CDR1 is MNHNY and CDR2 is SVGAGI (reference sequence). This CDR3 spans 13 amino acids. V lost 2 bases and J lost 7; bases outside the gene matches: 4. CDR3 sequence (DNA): TGTGCCAGCAGTTACACAGGGGACGGTGGCTACACCTTC. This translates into CASSYTGDGGYTF.

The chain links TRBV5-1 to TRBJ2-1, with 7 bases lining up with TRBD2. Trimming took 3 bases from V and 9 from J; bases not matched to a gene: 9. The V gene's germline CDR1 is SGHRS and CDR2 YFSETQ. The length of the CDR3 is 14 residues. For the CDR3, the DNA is TGCGCCAGCAGCTCGACTAGCCTTGGAGGTGAGCAGTTCTTC. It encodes CASSSTSLGGEQFF. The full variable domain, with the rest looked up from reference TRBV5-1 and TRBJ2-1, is KAGVTQTPRYLIKTRGQQVTLSCSPISGHRSVSWYQQTPGQGLQFLFEYFSETQRNKGNFPGRFSGRQFSNSRSEMNVSTLELGDSALYLCASSSTSLGGEQFFGPGTRLTVL.

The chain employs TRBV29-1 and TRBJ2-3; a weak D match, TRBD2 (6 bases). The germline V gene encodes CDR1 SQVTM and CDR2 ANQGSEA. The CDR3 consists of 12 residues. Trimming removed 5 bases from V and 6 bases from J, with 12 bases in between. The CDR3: CSVLLAGDTQYF. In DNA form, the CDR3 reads TGCAGCGTTTTACTAGCCGGCGATACGCAGTATTTT.

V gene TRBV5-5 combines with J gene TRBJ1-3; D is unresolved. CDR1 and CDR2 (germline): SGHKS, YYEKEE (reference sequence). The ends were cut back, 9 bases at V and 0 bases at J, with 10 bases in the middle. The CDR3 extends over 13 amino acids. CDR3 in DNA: TGTGCCACCGGGGAAATCTCTGGAAACACCATATATTTT. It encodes CATGEISGNTIYF.

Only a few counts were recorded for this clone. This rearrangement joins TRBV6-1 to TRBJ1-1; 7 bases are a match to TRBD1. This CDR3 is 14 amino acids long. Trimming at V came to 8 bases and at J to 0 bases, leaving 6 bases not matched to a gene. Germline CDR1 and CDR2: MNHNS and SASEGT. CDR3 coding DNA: TGTGCCAGCTGTACAGGGACAGTGAACACTGAAGCTTTCTTT. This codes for CASCTGTVNTEAFF.

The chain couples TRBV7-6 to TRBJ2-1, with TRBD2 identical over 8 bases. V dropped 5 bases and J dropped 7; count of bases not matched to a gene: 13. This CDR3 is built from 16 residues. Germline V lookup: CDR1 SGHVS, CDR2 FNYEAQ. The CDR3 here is CASSPRFGGGWNEQFF. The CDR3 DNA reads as TGTGCCAGCAGCCCCCGATTCGGGGGGGGGTGGAATGAGCAGTTCTTC.

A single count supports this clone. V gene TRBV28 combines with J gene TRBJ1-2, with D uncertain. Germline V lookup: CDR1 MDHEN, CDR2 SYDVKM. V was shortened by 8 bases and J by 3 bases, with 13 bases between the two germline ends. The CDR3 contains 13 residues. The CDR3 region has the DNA TGTGCCAGCCTCCCTCCCGGTTACTATGGCTACACCTTC. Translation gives CASLPPGYYGYTF.

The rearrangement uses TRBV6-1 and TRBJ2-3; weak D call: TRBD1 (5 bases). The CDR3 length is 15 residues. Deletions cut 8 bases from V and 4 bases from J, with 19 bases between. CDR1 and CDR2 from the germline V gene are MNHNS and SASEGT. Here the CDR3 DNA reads TGTGCCAGCTCTGGGCGTTTAGGGGAAGCAGATACGCAGTATTTT. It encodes CASSGRLGEADTQYF.

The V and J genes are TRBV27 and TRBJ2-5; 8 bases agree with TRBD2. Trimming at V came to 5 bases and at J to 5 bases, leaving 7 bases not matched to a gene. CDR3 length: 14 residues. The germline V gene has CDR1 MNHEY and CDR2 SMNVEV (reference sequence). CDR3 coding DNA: TGTGCCAGCAGTCCGAGGACTAGCCGGGAGACCCAGTACTTC. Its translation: CASSPRTSRETQYF.

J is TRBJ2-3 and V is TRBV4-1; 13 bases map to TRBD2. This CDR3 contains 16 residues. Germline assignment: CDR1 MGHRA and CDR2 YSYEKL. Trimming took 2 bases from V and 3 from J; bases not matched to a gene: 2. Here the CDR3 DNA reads TGCGCCAGCAGCCAATGGACTAGCGGGAGTACAGATACGCAGTATTTT. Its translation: CASSQWTSGSTDTQYF.

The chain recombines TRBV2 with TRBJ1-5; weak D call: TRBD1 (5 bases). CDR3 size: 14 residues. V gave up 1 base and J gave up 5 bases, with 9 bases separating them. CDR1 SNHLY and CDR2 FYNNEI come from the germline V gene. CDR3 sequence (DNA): TGTGCCAGCAGTGAAGGGACACGGGATCAGCCCCAGCATTTT. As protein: CASSEGTRDQPQHF.

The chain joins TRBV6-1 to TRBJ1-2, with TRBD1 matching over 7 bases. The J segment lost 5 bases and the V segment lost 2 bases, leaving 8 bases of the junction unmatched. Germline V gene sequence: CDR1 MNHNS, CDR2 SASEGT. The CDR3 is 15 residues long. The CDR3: CASSERPRGAYGYTF. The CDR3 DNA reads TGTGCCAGCAGTGAACGACCCAGGGGGGCTTATGGCTACACCTTC.

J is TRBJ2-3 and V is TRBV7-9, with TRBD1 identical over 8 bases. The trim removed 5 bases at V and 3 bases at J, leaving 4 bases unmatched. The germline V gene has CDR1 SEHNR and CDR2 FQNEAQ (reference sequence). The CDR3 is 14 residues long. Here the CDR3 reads CASSTRQGTDTQYF. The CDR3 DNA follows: TGTGCCAGCAGCACCCGACAGGGGACAGATACGCAGTATTTT.

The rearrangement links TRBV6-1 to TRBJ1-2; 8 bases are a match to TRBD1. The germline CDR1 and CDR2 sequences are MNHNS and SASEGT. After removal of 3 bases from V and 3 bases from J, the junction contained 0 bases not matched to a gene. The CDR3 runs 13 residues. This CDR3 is CASSEGQDYGYTF. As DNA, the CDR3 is TGTGCCAGCAGTGAGGGACAGGACTATGGCTACACCTTC.

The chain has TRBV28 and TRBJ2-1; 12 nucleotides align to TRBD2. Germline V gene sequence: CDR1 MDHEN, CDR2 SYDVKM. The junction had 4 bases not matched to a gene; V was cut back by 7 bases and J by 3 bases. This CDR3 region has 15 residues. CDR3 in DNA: TGTGCCAGCACTAGACTAGCGGGGGACTACAATGAGCAGTTCTTC. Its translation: CASTRLAGDYNEQFF.

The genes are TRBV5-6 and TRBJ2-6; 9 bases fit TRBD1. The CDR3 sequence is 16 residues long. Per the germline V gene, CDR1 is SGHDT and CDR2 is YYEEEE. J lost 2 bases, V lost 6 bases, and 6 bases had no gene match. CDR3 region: CASTPGQGAGANVLTF. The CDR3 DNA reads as TGTGCCAGCACCCCGGGACAGGGCGCTGGGGCCAACGTCCTGACTTTC.

Here the CDR3 reads CASSLWSGQGDSGANVLTF. The CDR3 DNA follows: TGTGCCAGCAGCTTATGGTCCGGACAGGGGGACTCTGGGGCCAACGTCCTGACTTTC. The rearrangement joins TRBV7-9 to TRBJ2-6, with TRBD1 matching 10 bases. The CDR3 extends over 19 amino acids. V dropped 2 bases and J dropped 0; count of bases not matched to a gene: 7. Germline lookup yields CDR1 SEHNR and CDR2 FQNEAQ (reference sequence).

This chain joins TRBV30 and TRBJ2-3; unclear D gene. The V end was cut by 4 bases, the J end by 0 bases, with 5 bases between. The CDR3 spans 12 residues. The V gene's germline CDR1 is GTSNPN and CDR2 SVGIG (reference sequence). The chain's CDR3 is CAWTPSTDTQYF. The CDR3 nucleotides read TGTGCCTGGACCCCTAGCACAGATACGCAGTATTTT.

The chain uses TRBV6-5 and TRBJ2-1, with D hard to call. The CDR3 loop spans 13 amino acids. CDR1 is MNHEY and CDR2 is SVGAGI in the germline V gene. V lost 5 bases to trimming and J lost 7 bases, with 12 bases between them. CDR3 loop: CASSPGPRNEQFF. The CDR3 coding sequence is TGTGCCAGCAGTCCGGGTCCTCGGAATGAGCAGTTCTTC.

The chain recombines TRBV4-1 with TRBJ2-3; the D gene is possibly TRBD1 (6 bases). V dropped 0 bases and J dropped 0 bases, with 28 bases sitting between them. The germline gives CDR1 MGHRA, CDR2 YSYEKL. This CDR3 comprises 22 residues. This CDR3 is CASSQDGSQGIVVPESTDTQYF. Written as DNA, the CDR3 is TGCGCCAGCAGCCAAGATGGGTCACAGGGCATCGTGGTCCCGGAGAGCACAGATACGCAGTATTTT.

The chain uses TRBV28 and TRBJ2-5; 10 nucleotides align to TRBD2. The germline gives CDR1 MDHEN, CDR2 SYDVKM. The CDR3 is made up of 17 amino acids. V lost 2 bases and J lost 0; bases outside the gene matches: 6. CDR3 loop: CASSLRLTSGYQETQYF. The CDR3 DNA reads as TGTGCCAGCAGTTTACGTCTGACTAGCGGGTACCAAGAGACCCAGTACTTC.

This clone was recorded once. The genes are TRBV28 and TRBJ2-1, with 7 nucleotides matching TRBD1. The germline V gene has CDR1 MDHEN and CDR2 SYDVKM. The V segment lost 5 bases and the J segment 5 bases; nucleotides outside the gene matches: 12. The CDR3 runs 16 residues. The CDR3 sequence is CASSGTDRLHDNEQFF. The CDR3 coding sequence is TGTGCCAGCAGTGGGACGGACAGGCTTCATGACAATGAGCAGTTCTTC.